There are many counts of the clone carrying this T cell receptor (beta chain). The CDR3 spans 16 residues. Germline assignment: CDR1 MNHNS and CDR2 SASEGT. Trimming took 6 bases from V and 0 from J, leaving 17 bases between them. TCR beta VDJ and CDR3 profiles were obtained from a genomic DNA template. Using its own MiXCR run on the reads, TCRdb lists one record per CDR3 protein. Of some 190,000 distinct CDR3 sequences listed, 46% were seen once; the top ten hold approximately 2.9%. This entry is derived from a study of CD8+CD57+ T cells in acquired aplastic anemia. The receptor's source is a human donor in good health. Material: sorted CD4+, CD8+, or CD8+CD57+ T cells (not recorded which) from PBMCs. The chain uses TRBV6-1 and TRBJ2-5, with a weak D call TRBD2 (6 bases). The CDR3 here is CASRNLGGANQETQYF. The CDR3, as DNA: TGTGCCAGCAGAAACCTCGGCGGGGCAAACCAAGAGACCCAGTACTTC.